Listed below are T cell receptor beta chains from one sample, sequenced in a study of blood T cell repertoires in COVID-19. TCRdb's copy holds only in-frame clones and misses some; the assay was immunoSEQ multiplex PCR. The sample lists 35,000 to 50,000 clones, roughly nine tenths occurring once. Sequenced sample: peripheral blood. The receptor set was obtained from a man in his 60s with acute or convalescent COVID-19. Each CDR3 is given with its conserved first and last residue. D genes are given only for firm matches. Size tells how often a clone was seen (once, few, many) or the class of an expanded clone, and some rows leave it out.

J gene,V gene,D gene,clone size,CDR3 protein,CDR3 DNA
TRBJ1-6,TRBV19,TRBD1,once,CASSIGQVYNSPLHF,TGTGCCAGTAGTATCGGACAGGTCTATAATTCACCCCTCCACTTT
TRBJ2-1,TRBV24-1,TRBD1,NA,CATSRTGVNDEQFF,TGTGCCACCAGCCGGACAGGGGTGAACGATGAGCAGTTCTTC
TRBJ1-4,TRBV4-3,NA,NA,CASSQDRTGVDEKLFF,TGCGCCAGCAGCCAAGATCGGACCGGGGTGGATGAAAAACTGTTTTTT
TRBJ1-1,TRBV6-5,NA,NA,CASSLRQGNIEAFF,TGTGCCAGCAGCCTGCGTCAGGGGAACATTGAAGCTTTCTTT
TRBJ2-7,TRBV7-2,TRBD1,NA,CASSRRPGTGSYEQYF,TGTGCCAGCAGTCGACGTCCCGGGACAGGGAGCTACGAGCAGTACTTC
TRBJ2-5,TRBV6-5,NA,NA,CASSPTGTNKETQYF,TGTGCCAGCAGTCCGACCGGGACAAACAAAGAGACCCAGTACTTC
TRBJ1-1,TRBV18,TRBD1,NA,CASSVGQGALMEAFF,TGTGCCAGCTCAGTGGGACAGGGGGCGCTAATGGAAGCTTTCTTT
TRBJ1-5,TRBV19,NA,few,CASSIAFRGTYNQPQHF,TGTGCCAGTAGTATAGCGTTCCGAGGAACCTACAATCAGCCCCAGCATTTT
TRBJ2-3,TRBV27,TRBD2,few,CASSLSLAADTQYF,TGTGCCAGCAGTTTAAGTCTAGCGGCAGATACGCAGTATTTT
TRBJ1-2,TRBV5-1,TRBD1,NA,CASSFSTGTYGYTF,TGCGCCAGCAGCTTTTCGACAGGGACCTATGGCTACACCTTC
TRBJ2-5,TRBV20-1,NA,NA,CSASAGRQETQYF,TGCAGTGCTAGTGCAGGCCGCCAAGAGACCCAGTACTTC
TRBJ1-1,TRBV4-2,TRBD1,NA,CASTRDIDREVAFF,TGTGCCAGCACCCGCGATATTGACAGGGAGGTTGCTTTCTTT
TRBJ1-1,TRBV2,TRBD1,NA,CASRGQGEAFF,TGTGCCAGCCGTGGACAGGGTGAAGCTTTCTTT
TRBJ1-5,TRBV12-3/TRBV12-4,NA,NA,CASSLAGGQPQHF,TGTGCCAGCAGTTTAGCGGGGGGTCAGCCCCAGCATTTT
TRBJ2-3,TRBV10-1,NA,NA,CASSDGDTQYF,TGCGCCAGCAGTGACGGAGATACGCAGTATTTT
TRBJ2-3,TRBV2,TRBD2,NA,CASRRLAGASTDTQYF,TGTGCCAGCAGAAGACTAGCGGGGGCTAGCACAGATACGCAGTATTTT
TRBJ1-1,TRBV3-1/TRBV3-2,TRBD1,once,CASSWTSGTAEAFF,TGTGCCAGCAGCTGGACATCCGGGACAGCAGAAGCTTTCTTT
TRBJ1-2,TRBV9,TRBD1,NA,CASSGHRGGPPGYTF,TGTGCCAGCAGCGGTCACAGGGGTGGTCCCCCGGGCTACACCTTC
TRBJ1-2,TRBV3-1/TRBV3-2,TRBD1,NA,CASSQVGTAFNYGYTF,TGTGCCAGCAGCCAAGTGGGGACAGCCTTTAACTATGGCTACACCTTC
TRBJ2-3,TRBV11-3,TRBD2,once,CASSPSGGLTDTQYF,TGTGCCAGCAGCCCTAGCGGGGGCCTCACAGATACGCAGTATTTT